This T cell receptor (beta chain) came from a study of T cell responses to AZD1222 COVID-19 vaccine. Study-level points and caveats: Per reports, nearly half of all spike-specific TCRs target regions that are unmutated in variants. Once two AZD1222 doses were given, Spike-specific TCR breadth and depth went up. Clonal diversity may have been underestimated in mostly white British donors.

Germline V gene sequence: CDR1 SNHLY, CDR2 FYNNEI. This CDR3 comprises 16 residues. J lost 7 bases, V lost 4 bases, and 9 bases had no gene match. The method was immunoSEQ multiplex PCR; TCRdb's version includes in-frame clones alone and lacks a portion of them. Of 150,000 to 200,000 clones in the sample, about 91% are singletons; the top ten hold roughly 7.7%. This clone was detected only once. Antigen specificity is unknown. The sequenced sample was peripheral blood, obtained on day 0 of AZD1222 vaccination. The chain uses TRBV2 and TRBJ1-6, with 8 bases that match TRBD1. This TCR came from an adult in good health. CDR3 nucleotide sequence: TGTGCCAGCAGTGCGCCTGGACAGGGAGCAAATTCACCCCTCCACTTT. This encodes CASSAPGQGANSPLHF. The complete variable domain, with remaining parts taken from reference TRBV2 and TRBJ1-6, reads EPEVTQTPSHQVTQMGQEVILRCVPISNHLYFYWYRQILGQKVEFLVSFYNNEISEKSEIFDDQFSVERPDGSNFTLKIRSTKLEDSAMYFCASSAPGQGANSPLHFGNGTRLTVT.